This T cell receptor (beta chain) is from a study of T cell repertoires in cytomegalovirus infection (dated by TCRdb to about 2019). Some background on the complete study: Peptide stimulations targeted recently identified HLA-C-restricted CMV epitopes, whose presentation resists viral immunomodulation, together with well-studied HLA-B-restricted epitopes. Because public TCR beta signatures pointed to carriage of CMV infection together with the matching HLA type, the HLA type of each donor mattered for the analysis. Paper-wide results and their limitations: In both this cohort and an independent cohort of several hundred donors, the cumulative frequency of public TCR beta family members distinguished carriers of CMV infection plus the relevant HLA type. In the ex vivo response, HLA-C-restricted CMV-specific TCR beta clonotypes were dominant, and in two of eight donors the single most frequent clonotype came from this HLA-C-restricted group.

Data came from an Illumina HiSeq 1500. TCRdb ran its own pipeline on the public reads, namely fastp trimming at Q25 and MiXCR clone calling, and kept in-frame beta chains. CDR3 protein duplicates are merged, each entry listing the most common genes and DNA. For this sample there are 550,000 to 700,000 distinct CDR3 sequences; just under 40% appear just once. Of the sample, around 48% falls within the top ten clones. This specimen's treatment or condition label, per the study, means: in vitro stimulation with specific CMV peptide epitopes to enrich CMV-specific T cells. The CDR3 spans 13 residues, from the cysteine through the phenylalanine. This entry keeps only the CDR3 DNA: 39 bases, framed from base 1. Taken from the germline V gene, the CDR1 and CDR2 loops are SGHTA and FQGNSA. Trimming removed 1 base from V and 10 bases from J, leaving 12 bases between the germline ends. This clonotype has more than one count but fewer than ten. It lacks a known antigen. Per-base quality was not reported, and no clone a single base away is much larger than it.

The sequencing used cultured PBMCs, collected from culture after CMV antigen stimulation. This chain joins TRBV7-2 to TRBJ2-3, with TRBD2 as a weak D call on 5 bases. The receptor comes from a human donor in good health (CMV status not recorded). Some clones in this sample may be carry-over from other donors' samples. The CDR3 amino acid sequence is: CASSLGGYGSQYF. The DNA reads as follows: TGTGCCAGCAGCTTAGGAGGGTATGGATCGCAGTATTTT.